The T cell receptor beta chain under discussion was sequenced for a study of response to subunit inactivated influenza vaccine. The CDR3 loop spans 15 amino acids. J gave up 4 bases and V 4 bases, and 7 bases lay outside the gene matches. The germline V gene encodes CDR1 KGHSH and CDR2 LQKENI. TCRdb independently ran MiXCR on the RT-PCR reads; one entry per CDR3 protein. The sample includes hundreds of thousands of distinct CDR3 sequences, approximately 13% of them seen just once. This clonotype was picked up many times. The J gene is TRBJ2-5, the V gene TRBV18; 9 bases line up with TRBD1. The sequence derives from a middle-aged man who received an inactivated influenza vaccine. The material sequenced was PBMCs from blood, taken approximately 15 days before vaccination. Here the CDR3 reads CASSLLQGARETQYF. In DNA, the CDR3 is TGTGCCAGCTCACTGCTACAGGGGGCACGAGAGACCCAGTACTTC.